This T cell receptor beta chain was recorded in a study of blood T cells in healthy people across ages. This clonotype occurred a few times. A junction end diverges from the germline sequence, so it may reflect a read error. Through a sample-barcoded 5' primer and a J-beta primer mix, a second PCR was run for roughly 7 to 12 cycles. Using its own MiXCR run on the 5' RACE reads, TCRdb lists one record per CDR3 protein. The sample has 600,000 to 850,000 distinct CDR3 sequences; 40% to 45% are singletons. CDR1 and CDR2 (germline): MNHNY, SVGAGI (reference sequence). This CDR3 is 13 amino acids long. Sample: blood. The chain carries TRBV6-6 and TRBJ2-3; D may be TRBD1 or TRBD2 (5 bases each). The sequence was collected from a woman in her fifties or sixties in good health. The CDR3, as DNA: TGTGCCAGCGGTTACCGGGACCCAGATACGCAGTATTTT. It codes for CASGYRDPDTQYF.